The clone carrying this TCR beta chain was observed many times. Its target is not known. TCRdb itself ran the 5' RACE reads through MiXCR, one entry per CDR3 protein. The data show around 26,000 distinct CDR3 sequences, approximately 8.8% seen once. The data stem from a study of spatial heterogeneity in lung cancer. General observations from the study: Counts of expanded alpha and beta TCRs within tumors tracked the tumor nonsynonymous mutation count.

The time point was: sample taken at primary tumor resection. The CDR3 sequence is 15 residues long. V was trimmed by 0 bases and J by 2 bases, leaving 9 bases between them. From germline, CDR1 is SGHVS and CDR2 FNYEAQ. The clonotype was recovered from a male donor with early-stage non-small cell lung cancer. Sequencing was performed on lung tumor tissue, taken at surgery. The rearrangement links TRBV7-6 to TRBJ2-3; the D gene is possibly TRBD2 (5 bases). DNA of the CDR3: TGTGCCAGCAGCTTAGCGATCGGGGTCACAGATACGCAGTATTTT. Translating gives CASSLAIGVTDTQYF.